The entry that follows covers one T cell receptor (beta chain) sequence. The data derive from a study of cytomegalovirus exposure and HLA in healthy donors. V lost 2 bases and J lost 3; bases outside the gene matches: 2. The CDR3 extends over 15 amino acids. Looked up from germline, CDR1 is MGHRA and CDR2 is YSYEKL. 60 Vbeta and 13 Jbeta primers were used in PCR. Data came from immunoSEQ multiplex PCR; TCRdb stores just in-frame clones and leaves some out. The sample yields around 130,000 clones, approximately 80% seen once. The J gene is TRBJ2-7, the V gene TRBV4-1, with TRBD2 identical over 12 bases. This clonotype originated in a middle-aged man in good health and CMV-seronegative. Sample: PBMCs. CDR3 amino acids: CASSQSSGGDYEQYF. In DNA form, the CDR3 reads TGCGCCAGCAGCCAATCTAGCGGGGGGGACTACGAGCAGTACTTC.